These 5 T cell receptor beta chains were all obtained from the same sample, sequenced in a study of T cell changes during pregnancy in multiple sclerosis. Method: immunoSEQ multiplex PCR; TCRdb's copy keeps in-frame clones and lacks some. The data hold around 55,000 clones, with 80% to 90% observed a single time. The sample in question was CD4+ T cells from peripheral blood mononuclear cells, obtained in the first trimester of pregnancy. The receptors here all came from a female donor with multiple sclerosis, enrolled in a pregnancy study.

The chain has TRBV5-1 and TRBJ2-3, with D possibly matching TRBD2 (6 bases). The CDR3 consists of 15 residues. Germline-derived CDR1 and CDR2 are SGHRS and YFSETQ. Trimming removed 5 bases at V and 0 bases at J, with 13 bases between. The CDR3 sequence is CASRGGTRSTDTQYF. DNA of the CDR3: TGCGCCAGCAGGGGTGGGACTCGCAGCACAGATACGCAGTATTTT.

This chain links TRBV7-9 with TRBJ1-1; a weak D match, TRBD1 (5 bases). V lost 3 bases to trimming and J lost 0 bases, with 14 bases between them. This CDR3 is built from 16 residues. Germline V lookup: CDR1 SEHNR, CDR2 FQNEAQ (reference sequence). CDR3 loop: CASSFTGRLMNTEAFF. The CDR3 DNA is TGTGCCAGCAGCTTCACAGGTCGCCTCATGAACACTGAAGCTTTCTTT.

The gene calls are TRBV7-6 and TRBJ2-7; 12 bases are shared with TRBD2. CDR3 length: 19 residues. V lost 5 bases and J lost 0; bases outside the gene matches: 14. Per germline, CDR1 SGHVS and CDR2 FNYEAQ. CDR3 DNA sequence: TGTGCCAGCAGCCCCGCGCTTGGGCTAGCGGGAGGGACCTCCTACGAGCAGTACTTC. This translates into CASSPALGLAGGTSYEQYF.

The chain has TRBV19 and TRBJ2-7, with 7 nucleotides matching TRBD2. This CDR3 comprises 14 residues. V lost 3 bases and J lost 7; bases outside the gene matches: 9. Per the germline V gene, CDR1 is LNHDA and CDR2 is SQIVND (reference sequence). The CDR3 sequence is CASSIRGGSGEQYF. The CDR3 DNA reads TGTGCCAGTAGTATTCGGGGCGGGAGTGGTGAGCAGTACTTC.

This chain joins TRBV11-2 and TRBJ2-7; 10 bases are shared with TRBD1. Germline V gene lookup returns CDR1 SGHAT and CDR2 FQNNGV. This CDR3 is built from 15 residues. J lost 0 bases, V lost 1 base, and 0 bases had no gene match. Written as DNA, the CDR3 is TGTGCCAGCAGCTTAGGGACAGGGGGCTCCTACGAGCAGTACTTC. Amino acids: CASSLGTGGSYEQYF.